This TCR beta chain was captured in a study of a mutant IDH1 vaccine in newly diagnosed glioma. Study details: Treated patients, about 62% male and around 40% female, averaged roughly 40 years of age. General study results and limits: The study observed vaccine-induced immune responses in 90% to 95% of patients.

This CDR3 is 14 amino acids long. V lost 4 bases and J 4 bases, leaving 11 bases between the germline ends. Per the germline V gene, CDR1 is SGDLS and CDR2 is YYNGEE. Clones were read by immunoSEQ multiplex PCR, and TCRdb kept only the in-frame ones, dropping some. Of 30,000 to 40,000 clones detected, 60% to 80% appear once; the ten largest clones hold about 9.1%. Time point here: baseline, week 1 (first vaccination visit). The treatment: pre-vaccination baseline after standard-of-care therapy. Of note for this clone: Its antigen is unknown.

The receptor comes from a man aged 40-50 years with glioma. Some clones in this sample may be carry-over from other donors' samples. V is TRBV9 and J is TRBJ1-4; D remains unclear. The sequencing used PBMCs, collected from a glioma patient treated with radiotherapy, temozolomide or both. The CDR3 DNA is TGTGCCAGCAGCCCCCGCGAATATAATGAAAAACTGTTTTTT. This encodes CASSPREYNEKLFF.